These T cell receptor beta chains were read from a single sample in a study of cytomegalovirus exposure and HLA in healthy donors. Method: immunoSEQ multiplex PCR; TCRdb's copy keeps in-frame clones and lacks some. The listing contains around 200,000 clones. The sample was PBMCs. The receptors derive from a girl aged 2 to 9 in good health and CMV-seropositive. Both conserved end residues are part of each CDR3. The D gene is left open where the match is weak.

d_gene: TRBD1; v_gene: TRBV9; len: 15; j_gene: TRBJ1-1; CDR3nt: TGTGCCAGCAGCGAAAGGACAGGGGTGAACACTGAAGCTTTCTTT; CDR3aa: CASSERTGVNTEAFF
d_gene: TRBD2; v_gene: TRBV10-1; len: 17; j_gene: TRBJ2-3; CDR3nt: TGCGCCAGCAGTGAGTCCGGACTAGCGGACGACACAGATACGCAGTATTTT; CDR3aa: CASSESGLADDTDTQYF
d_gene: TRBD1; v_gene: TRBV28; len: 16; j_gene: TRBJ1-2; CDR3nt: TGTGCCAGCAGCCCTCCATTCACAGGGGACAACTATGGCTACACCTTC; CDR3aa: CASSPPFTGDNYGYTF
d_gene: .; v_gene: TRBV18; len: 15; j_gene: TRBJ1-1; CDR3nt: TGTGCCAGCTCACCACCGGGGGCGAGGAACACTGAAGCTTTCTTT; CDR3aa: CASSPPGARNTEAFF
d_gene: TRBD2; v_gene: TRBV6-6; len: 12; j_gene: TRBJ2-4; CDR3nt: TGTGCCAGCAGTTACGCCGGGACTAGGTCGTACTTC; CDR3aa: CASSYAGTRSYF
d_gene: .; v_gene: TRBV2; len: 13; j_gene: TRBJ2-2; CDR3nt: TGTGCCAGCACGGGTCGAAACACCGGGGAGCTGTTTTTT; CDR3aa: CASTGRNTGELFF
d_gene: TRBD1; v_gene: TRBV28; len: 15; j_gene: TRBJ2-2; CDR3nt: TGTGCCAGCAGTCCACCGGGACAGGGGGCGGGGGAGCTGTTTTTT; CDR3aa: CASSPPGQGAGELFF
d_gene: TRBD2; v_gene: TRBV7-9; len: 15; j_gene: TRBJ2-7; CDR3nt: TGTGCCAGCAGCCCCCCTGGGACTAGCGCGTACGAGCAGTACTTC; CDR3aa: CASSPPGTSAYEQYF
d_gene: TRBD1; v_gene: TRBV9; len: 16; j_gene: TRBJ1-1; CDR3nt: TGTGCCAGCAGCGCCACAGGGGCCACGGGTGGCACTGAAGCTTTCTTT; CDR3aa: CASSATGATGGTEAFF
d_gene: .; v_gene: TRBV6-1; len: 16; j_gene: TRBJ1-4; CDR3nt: TGTGCCAGCAGTGCCCCCATCAGGGTCTTTAATGAAAAACTGTTTTTT; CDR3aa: CASSAPIRVFNEKLFF